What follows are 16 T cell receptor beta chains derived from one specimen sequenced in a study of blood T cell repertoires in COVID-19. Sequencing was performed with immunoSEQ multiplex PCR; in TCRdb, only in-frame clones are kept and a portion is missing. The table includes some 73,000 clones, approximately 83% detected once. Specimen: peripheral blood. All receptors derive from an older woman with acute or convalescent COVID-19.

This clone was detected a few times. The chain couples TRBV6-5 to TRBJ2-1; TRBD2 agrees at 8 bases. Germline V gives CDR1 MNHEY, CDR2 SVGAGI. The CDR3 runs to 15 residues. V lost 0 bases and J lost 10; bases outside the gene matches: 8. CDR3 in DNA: TGTGCCAGCAGTTACTCGGCGGGAGGAACTAAAGAGCAGTTCTTC. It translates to CASSYSAGGTKEQFF.

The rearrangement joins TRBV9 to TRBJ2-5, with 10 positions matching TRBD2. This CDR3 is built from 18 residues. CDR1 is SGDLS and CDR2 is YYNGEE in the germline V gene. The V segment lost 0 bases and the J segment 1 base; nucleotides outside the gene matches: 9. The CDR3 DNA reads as TGTGCCAGCAGCGTAGAGGGTAGCGGGGGGCCACCCCAAGAGACCCAGTACTTC. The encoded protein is CASSVEGSGGPPQETQYF.

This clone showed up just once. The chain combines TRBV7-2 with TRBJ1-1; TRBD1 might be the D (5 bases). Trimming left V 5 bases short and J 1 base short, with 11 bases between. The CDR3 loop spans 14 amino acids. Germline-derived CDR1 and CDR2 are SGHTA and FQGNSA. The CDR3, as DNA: TGTGCCAGCAGCGAGACAGTAGCGAACACTGAAGCTTTCTTT. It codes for CASSETVANTEAFF.

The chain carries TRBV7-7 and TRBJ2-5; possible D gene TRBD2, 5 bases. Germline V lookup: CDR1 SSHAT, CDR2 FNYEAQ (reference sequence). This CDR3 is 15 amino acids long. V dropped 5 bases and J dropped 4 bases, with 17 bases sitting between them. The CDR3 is CASSPGLLAGETQYF. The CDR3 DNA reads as TGTGCCAGCAGCCCCGGACTGTTGGCGGGAGAGACCCAGTACTTC. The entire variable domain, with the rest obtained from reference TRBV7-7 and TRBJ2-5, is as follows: GAGVSQSPRYKVTKRGQDVTLRCDPISSHATLYWYQQALGQGPEFLTYFNYEAQPDKSGLPSDRFSAERPEGSISTLTIQRTEQRDSAMYRCASSPGLLAGETQYFGPGTRLLVL.

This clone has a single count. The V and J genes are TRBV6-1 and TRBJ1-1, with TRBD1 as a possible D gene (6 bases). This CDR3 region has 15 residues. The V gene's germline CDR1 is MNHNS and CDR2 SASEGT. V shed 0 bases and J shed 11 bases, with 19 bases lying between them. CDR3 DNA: TGTGCCAGCAGTGAAGCGGGAACAGGGTCGGTTCGGGCTTTCTTT. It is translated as CASSEAGTGSVRAFF.

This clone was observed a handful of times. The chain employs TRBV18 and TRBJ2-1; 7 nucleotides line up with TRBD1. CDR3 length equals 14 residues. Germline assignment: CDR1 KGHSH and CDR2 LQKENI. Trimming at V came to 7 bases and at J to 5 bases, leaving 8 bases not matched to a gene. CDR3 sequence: CASCRDRNNNEQFF. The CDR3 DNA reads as TGTGCCAGCTGCCGGGACAGAAATAACAATGAGCAGTTCTTC.

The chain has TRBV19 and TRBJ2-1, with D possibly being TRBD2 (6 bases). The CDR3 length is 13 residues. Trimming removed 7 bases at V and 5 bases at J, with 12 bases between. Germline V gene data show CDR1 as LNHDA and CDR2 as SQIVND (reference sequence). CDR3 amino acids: CASTRENHNEQFF. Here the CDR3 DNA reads TGTGCCAGTACACGGGAGAATCACAATGAGCAGTTCTTC.

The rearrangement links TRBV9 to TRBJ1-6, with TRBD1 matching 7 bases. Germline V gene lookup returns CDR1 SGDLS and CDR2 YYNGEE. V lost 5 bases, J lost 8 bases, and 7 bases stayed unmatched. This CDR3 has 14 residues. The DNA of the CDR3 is TGTGCCAGCAGACACGGGACAGAGGATTCACCCCTCCACTTT. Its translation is CASRHGTEDSPLHF.

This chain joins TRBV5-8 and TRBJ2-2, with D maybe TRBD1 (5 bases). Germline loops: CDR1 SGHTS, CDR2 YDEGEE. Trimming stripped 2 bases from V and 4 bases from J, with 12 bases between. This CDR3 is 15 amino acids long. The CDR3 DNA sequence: TGTGCCAGCAGCTTTAGACAGACGGCCACCGGGGAGCTGTTTTTT. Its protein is CASSFRQTATGELFF.

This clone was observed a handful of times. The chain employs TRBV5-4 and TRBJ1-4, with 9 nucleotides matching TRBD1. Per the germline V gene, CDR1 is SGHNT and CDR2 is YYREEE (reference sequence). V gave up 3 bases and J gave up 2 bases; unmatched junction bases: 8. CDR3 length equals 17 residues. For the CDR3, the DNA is TGTGCCAGCAGCTCGGGACAGGGTCTGTATACTAATGAAAAACTGTTTTTT. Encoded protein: CASSSGQGLYTNEKLFF.

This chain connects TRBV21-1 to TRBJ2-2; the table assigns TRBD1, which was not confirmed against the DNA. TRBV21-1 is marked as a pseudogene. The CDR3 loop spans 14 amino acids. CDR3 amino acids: CATKDRGNTGELFF. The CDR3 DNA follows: TGTGCCACCAAGGACAGGGGAAACACCGGGGAGCTGTTTTTT.

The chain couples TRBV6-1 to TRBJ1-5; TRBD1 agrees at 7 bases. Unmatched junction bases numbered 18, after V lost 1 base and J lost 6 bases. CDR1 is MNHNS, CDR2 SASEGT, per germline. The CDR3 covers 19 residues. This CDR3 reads CASSEGASGGIQNSQPQHF. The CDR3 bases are TGTGCCAGCAGTGAAGGTGCTTCAGGGGGGATCCAGAACAGTCAGCCCCAGCATTTT.

CDR3 DNA: TGCGCCAGCAGCTTGGGGGACAGGGGGCTGAACACCATATATTTT. Its protein is CASSLGDRGLNTIYF. The chain combines TRBV5-1 with TRBJ1-3; 12 nucleotides match TRBD1. Germline lookup yields CDR1 SGHRS and CDR2 YFSETQ. The CDR3 extends over 15 amino acids. V gave up 0 bases and J gave up 7 bases; unmatched junction bases: 2.

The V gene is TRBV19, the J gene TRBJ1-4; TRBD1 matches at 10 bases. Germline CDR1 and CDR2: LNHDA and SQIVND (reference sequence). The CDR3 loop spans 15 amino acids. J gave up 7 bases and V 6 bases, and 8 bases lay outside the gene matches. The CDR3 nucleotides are TGTGCCAGTAGCGACCCGGGACAGGGGTTTGAAAAACTGTTTTTT. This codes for CASSDPGQGFEKLFF.

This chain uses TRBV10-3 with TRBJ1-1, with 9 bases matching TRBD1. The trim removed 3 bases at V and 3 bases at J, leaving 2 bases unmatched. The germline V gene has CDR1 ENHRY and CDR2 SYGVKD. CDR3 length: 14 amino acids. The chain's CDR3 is CAISDRTGDTEAFF. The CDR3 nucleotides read TGTGCCATCAGTGATAGGACAGGGGACACTGAAGCTTTCTTT.

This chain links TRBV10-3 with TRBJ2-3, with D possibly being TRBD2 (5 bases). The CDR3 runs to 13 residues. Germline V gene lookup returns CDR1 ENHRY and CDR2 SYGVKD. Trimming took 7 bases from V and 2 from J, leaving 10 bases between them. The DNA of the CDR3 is TGTGCCATCAAAGGACTGAACACAGATACGCAGTATTTT. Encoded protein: CAIKGLNTDTQYF.